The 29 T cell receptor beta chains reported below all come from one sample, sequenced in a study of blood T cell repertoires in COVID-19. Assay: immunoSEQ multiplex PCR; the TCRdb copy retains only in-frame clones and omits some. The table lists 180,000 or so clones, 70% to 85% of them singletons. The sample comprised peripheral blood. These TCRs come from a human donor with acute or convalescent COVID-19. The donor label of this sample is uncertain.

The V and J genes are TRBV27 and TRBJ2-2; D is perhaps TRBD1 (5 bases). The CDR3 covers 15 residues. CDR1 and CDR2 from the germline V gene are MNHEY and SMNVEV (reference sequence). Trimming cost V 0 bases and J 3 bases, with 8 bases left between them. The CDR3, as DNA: TGTGCCAGCAGTTTATCGGACATCTACACCGGGGAGCTGTTTTTT. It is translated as CASSLSDIYTGELFF.

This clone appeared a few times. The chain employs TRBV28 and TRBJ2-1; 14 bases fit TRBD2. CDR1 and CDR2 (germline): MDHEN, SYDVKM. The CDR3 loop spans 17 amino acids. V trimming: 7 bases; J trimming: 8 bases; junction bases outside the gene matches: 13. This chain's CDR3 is CASTSPSGTSGRHEQFF. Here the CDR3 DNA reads TGTGCCAGCACATCACCTTCCGGGACTAGCGGGAGACATGAGCAGTTCTTC.

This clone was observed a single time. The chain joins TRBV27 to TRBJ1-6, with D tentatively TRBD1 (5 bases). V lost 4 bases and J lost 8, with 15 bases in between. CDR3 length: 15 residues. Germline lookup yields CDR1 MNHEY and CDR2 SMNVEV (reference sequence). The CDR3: CASSSGQGIYSPLHF. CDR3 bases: TGTGCCAGCAGTTCCGGGCAGGGAATTTATTCACCCCTCCACTTT.

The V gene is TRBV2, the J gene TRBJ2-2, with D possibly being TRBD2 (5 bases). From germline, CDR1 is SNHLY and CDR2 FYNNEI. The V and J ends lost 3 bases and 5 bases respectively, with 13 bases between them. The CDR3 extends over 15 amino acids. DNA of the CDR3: TGTGCCAGCAGTGATAATAGCGTGGAAACCGGGGAGCTGTTTTTT. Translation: CASSDNSVETGELFF. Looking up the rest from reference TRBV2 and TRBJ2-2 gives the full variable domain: EPEVTQTPSHQVTQMGQEVILRCVPISNHLYFYWYRQILGQKVEFLVSFYNNEISEKSEIFDDQFSVERPDGSNFTLKIRSTKLEDSAMYFCASSDNSVETGELFFGEGSRLTVL.

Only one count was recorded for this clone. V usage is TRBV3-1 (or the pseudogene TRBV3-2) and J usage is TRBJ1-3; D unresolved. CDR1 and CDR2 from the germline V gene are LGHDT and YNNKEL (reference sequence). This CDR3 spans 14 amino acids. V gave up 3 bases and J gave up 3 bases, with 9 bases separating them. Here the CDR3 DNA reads TGTGCCAGCAGCCAGGGAGTAGGTGGAAACACCATATATTTT. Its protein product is CASSQGVGGNTIYF.

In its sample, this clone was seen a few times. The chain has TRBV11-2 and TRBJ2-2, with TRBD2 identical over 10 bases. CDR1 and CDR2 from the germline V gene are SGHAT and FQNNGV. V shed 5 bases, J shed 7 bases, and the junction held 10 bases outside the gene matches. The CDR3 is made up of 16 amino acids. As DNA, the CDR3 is TGTGCCAGCAGCGCACCGAGCGGGAGGGTAGACGGGGAGCTGTTTTTT. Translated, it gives CASSAPSGRVDGELFF.

The CDR3 DNA reads as TGCAGCGTTGAAATCAGGCAGAACACTGAAGCTTTCTTT. Its translation is CSVEIRQNTEAFF. V is TRBV29-1 and J is TRBJ1-1; no clear D gene. CDR1 is SQVTM and CDR2 is ANQGSEA in the germline V gene. CDR3 length: 13 amino acids. Trimming removed 2 bases from V and 1 base from J, with 8 bases in between. Drawing the rest from reference TRBV29-1 and TRBJ1-1, the complete variable domain is SAVISQKPSRDICQRGTSLTIQCQVDSQVTMMFWYRQQPGQSLTLIATANQGSEATYESGFVIDKFPISRPNLTFSTLTVSNMSPEDSSIYLCSVEIRQNTEAFFGQGTRLTVV.

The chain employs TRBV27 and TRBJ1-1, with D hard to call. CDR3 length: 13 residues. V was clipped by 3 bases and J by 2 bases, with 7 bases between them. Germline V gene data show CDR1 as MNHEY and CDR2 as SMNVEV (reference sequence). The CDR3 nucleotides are TGTGCCAGCAGTTTCCGCAGAAACACTGAAGCTTTCTTT. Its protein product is CASSFRRNTEAFF.

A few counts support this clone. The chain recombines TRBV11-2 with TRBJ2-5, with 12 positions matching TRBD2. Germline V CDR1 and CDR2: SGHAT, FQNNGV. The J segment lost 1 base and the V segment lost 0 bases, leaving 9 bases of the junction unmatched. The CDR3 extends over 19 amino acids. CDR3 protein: CASSLDKLAGGPRQETQYF. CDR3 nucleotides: TGTGCCAGCAGCTTAGATAAGCTAGCGGGAGGGCCGCGCCAAGAGACCCAGTACTTC. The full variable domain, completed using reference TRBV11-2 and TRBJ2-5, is EAGVAQSPRYKIIEKRQSVAFWCNPISGHATLYWYQQILGQGPKLLIQFQNNGVVDDSQLPKDRFSAERLKGVDSTLKIQPAKLEDSAVYLCASSLDKLAGGPRQETQYFGPGTRLLVL.

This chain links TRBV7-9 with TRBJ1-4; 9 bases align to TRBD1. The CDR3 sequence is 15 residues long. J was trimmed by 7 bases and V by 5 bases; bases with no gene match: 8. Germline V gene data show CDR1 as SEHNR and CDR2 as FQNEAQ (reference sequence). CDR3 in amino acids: CASSIPTGGSEKLFF. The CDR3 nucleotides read TGTGCCAGCAGCATCCCGACAGGGGGAAGTGAAAAACTGTTTTTT.

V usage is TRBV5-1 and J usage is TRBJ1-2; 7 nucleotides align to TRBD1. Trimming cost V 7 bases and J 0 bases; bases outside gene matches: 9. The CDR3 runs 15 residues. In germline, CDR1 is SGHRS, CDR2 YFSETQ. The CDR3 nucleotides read TGCGCCAGCGCTCTCCAGGGGGAGGCTAACTATGGCTACACCTTC. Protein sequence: CASALQGEANYGYTF.

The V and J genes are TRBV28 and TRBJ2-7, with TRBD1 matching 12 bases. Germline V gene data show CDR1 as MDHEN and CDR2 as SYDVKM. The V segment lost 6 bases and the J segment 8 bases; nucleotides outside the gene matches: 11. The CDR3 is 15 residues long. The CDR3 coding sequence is TGTGCCAGCAGCCCAACTCCGGGACAGGGGGCGAAGCAGTACTTC. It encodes CASSPTPGQGAKQYF.

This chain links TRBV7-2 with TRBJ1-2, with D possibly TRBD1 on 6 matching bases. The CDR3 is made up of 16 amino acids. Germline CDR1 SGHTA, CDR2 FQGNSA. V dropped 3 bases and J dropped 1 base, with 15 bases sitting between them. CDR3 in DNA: TGTGCCAGCAGCTTTCGACAGGACGCGATTAACTATGGCTACACCTTC. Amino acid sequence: CASSFRQDAINYGYTF.

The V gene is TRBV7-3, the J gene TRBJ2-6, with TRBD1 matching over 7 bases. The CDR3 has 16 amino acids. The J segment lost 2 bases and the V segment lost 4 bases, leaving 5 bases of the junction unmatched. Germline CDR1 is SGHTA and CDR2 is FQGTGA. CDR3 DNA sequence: TGTGCCAGCAGCTACGACAGGGCCCCTGGGGCCAACGTCCTGACTTTC. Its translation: CASSYDRAPGANVLTF.

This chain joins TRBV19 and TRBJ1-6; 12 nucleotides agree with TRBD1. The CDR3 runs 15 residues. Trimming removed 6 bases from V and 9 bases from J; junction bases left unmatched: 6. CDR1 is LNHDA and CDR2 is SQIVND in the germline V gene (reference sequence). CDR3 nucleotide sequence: TGTGCCAGTAGCCACCGGGACAGGGGGCTTTCACCCCTCCACTTT. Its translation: CASSHRDRGLSPLHF.

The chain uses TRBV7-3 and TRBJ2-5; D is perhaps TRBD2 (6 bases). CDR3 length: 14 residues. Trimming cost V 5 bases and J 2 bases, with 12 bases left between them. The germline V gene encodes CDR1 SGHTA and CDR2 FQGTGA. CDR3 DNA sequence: TGTGCCAGCAGCCTTGCGGGAAGACAAGAGACCCAGTACTTC. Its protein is CASSLAGRQETQYF.

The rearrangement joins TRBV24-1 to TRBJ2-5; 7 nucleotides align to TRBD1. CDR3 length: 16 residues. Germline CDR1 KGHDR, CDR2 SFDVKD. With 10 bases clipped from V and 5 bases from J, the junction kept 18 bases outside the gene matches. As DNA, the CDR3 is TGTGCCACGAGTCGCTCCGAGATCAGGGGGATGGAGACCCAGTACTTC. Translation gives CATSRSEIRGMETQYF.

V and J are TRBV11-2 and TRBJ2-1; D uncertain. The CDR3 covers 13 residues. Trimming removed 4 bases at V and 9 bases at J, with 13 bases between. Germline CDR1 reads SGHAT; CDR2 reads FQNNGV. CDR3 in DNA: TGTGCCAGCAGCTCGATCTGGGCGAGTGAGCAGTTCTTC. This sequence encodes CASSSIWASEQFF. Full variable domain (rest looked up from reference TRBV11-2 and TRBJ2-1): EAGVAQSPRYKIIEKRQSVAFWCNPISGHATLYWYQQILGQGPKLLIQFQNNGVVDDSQLPKDRFSAERLKGVDSTLKIQPAKLEDSAVYLCASSSIWASEQFFGPGTRLTVL.

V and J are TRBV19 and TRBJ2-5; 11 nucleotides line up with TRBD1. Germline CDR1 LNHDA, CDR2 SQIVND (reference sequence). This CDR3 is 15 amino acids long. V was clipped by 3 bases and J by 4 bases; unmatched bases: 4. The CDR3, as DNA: TGTGCCAGTAGTATCCTGGGACAGGGGGGAGAGACCCAGTACTTC. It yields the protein CASSILGQGGETQYF. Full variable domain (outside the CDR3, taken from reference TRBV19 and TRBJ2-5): DGGITQSPKYLFRKEGQNVTLSCEQNLNHDAMYWYRQDPGQGLRLIYYSQIVNDFQKGDIAEGYSVSREKKESFPLTVTSAQKNPTAFYLCASSILGQGGETQYFGPGTRLLVL.

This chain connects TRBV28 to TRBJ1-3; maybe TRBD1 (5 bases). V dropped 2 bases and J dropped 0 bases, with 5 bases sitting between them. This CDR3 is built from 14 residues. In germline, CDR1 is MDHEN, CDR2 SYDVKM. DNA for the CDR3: TGTGCCAGCAGTTTAGACAGCTCTGGAAACACCATATATTTT. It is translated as CASSLDSSGNTIYF.

CDR3 sequence: CASSLGQPVQKLFF. CDR3 bases: TGTGCCAGCAGCTTGGGACAGCCCGTCCAAAAACTGTTTTTT. The rearrangement joins TRBV5-6 to TRBJ1-4, with a possible D match to TRBD1 (5 bases). The CDR3 runs to 14 residues. From germline, CDR1 is SGHDT and CDR2 YYEEEE. The V end lost 0 bases, the J end lost 9 bases, and 12 bases lay between the germline ends.

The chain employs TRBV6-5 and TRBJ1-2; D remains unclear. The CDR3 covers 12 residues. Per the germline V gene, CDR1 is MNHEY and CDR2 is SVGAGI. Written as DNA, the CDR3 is TGTGCTACCCGCGCGGGGAACTATGGCTACACCTTC. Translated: CATRAGNYGYTF.

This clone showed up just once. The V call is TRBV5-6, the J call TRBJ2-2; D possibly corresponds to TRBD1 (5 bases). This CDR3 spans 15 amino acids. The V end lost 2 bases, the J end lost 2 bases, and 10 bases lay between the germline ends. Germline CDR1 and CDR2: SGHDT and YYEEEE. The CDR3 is CASSFRALNTGELFF. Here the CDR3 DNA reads TGTGCCAGCAGCTTCAGGGCCCTAAACACCGGGGAGCTGTTTTTT.

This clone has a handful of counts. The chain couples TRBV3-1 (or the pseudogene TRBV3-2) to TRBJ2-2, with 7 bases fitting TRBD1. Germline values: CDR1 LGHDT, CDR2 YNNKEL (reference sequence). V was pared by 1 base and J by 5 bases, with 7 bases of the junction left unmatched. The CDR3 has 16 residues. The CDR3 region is CASSQGDSPGTGELFF. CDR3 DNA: TGTGCCAGCAGCCAAGGGGACAGCCCCGGGACCGGGGAGCTGTTTTTT.

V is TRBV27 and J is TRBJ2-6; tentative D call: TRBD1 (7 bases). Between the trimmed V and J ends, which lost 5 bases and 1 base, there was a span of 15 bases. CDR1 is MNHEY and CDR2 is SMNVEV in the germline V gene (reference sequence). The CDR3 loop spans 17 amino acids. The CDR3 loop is CASSLRGELSGANVLTF. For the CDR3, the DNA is TGTGCCAGCAGTCTCAGGGGGGAACTATCTGGGGCCAACGTCCTGACTTTC.

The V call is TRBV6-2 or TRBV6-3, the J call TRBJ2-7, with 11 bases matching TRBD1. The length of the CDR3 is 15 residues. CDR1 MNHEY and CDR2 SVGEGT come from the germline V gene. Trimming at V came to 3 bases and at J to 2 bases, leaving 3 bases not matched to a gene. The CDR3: CASSYRTGGTYEQYF. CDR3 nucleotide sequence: TGTGCCAGCAGTTATCGGACAGGGGGCACCTACGAGCAGTACTTC.

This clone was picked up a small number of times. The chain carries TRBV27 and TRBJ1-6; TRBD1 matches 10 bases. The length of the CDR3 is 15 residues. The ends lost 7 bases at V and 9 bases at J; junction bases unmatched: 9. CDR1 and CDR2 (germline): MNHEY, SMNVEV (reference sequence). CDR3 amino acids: CASTRRTGGGSPLHF. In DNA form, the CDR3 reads TGTGCCAGCACCCGACGGACAGGGGGTGGTTCACCCCTCCACTTT.

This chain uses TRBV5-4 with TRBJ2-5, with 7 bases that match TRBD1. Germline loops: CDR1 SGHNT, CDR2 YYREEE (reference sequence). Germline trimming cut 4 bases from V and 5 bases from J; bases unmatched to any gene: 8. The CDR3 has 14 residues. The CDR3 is CASSPKGGQETQYF. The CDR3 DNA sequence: TGTGCCAGCAGCCCGAAAGGGGGCCAGGAGACCCAGTACTTC.

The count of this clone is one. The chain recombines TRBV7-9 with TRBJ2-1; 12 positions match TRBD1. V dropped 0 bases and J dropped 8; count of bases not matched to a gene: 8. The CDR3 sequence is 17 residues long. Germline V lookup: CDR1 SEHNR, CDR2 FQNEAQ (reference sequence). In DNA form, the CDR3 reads TGTGCCAGCAGCTTAGCGGCTGGGACAGGGGGCGCGTATGAGCAGTTCTTC. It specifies CASSLAAGTGGAYEQFF.